Listed here are 4 T cell receptor beta chains from one sample, sequenced in a study of blood T cell repertoires in COVID-19. Sequencing used immunoSEQ multiplex PCR; TCRdb keeps in-frame clones, though not all of them. The table lists 110,000 to 150,000 clones, roughly 78% of them singletons. What was sequenced was PBMCs or T cells enriched from blood (not recorded which). These receptors were taken from a woman aged 50 to 60 who had recovered from COVID-19.

The CDR3: CASSPSGGQWGETQYF. CDR3 nucleotides: TGTGCCAGCAGTCCAAGCGGGGGCCAATGGGGAGAGACCCAGTACTTC. The rearrangement links TRBV6-6 to TRBJ2-5; 8 nucleotides agree with TRBD2. The germline CDR1 and CDR2 sequences are MNHNY and SVGAGI (reference sequence). The CDR3 is 16 amino acids. Losses at the gene ends were 5 bases for V and 4 bases for J; bases not matched to a gene: 12.

The rearrangement uses TRBV5-1 and TRBJ2-7; no definite D call. Trimming left V 4 bases short and J 0 bases short, with 11 bases between. CDR1 and CDR2 (germline): SGHRS, YFSETQ. The CDR3 consists of 14 residues. Here the CDR3 DNA reads TGCGCCAGCAGCGGGCAGGCGAACTCCTACGAGCAGTACTTC. This gives the protein CASSGQANSYEQYF.

This chain joins TRBV18 and TRBJ2-3; D may be TRBD1 (6 bases). The CDR3 covers 15 residues. CDR1 and CDR2 (germline): KGHSH, LQKENI. Trimming stripped 0 bases from V and 2 bases from J, with 9 bases between. The CDR3 nucleotides read TGTGCCAGCTCACCACCTGGACAGTACACAGATACGCAGTATTTT. This sequence encodes CASSPPGQYTDTQYF.

The rearrangement joins TRBV5-6 to TRBJ1-5, with 8 bases lining up with TRBD1. The CDR3 length is 15 residues. The V segment lost 0 bases and the J segment 6 bases; nucleotides outside the gene matches: 5. Germline V gives CDR1 SGHDT, CDR2 YYEEEE. The CDR3 loop reads CASSLDRGTVQPQHF. The CDR3 DNA reads as TGTGCCAGCAGCTTGGACAGGGGGACCGTTCAGCCCCAGCATTTT.